Listed here are 19 T cell receptor beta chains from one sample, sequenced in a study of identical twins. Each CDR3 protein is one row after TCRdb ran MiXCR on the 5' RACE reads. The data show about 300,000 distinct CDR3 sequences, over 9% seen once. The data were also submitted as part of a second study, on yellow fever vaccine responses in identical twins.

Sequencing was performed on CD8+ T cells sorted from blood. All receptors derive from a young woman in good health.

This clonotype has more than one count but fewer than ten. The CDR3 DNA follows: TGTGCCAGCAGCCCACCGGGACTAGCGGGATATAAAGAGACCCAGTACTTC. It yields the protein CASSPPGLAGYKETQYF. The chain is built from TRBV7-9 and TRBJ2-5, with 13 bases aligning to TRBD2. There are 17 residues in the CDR3. The V and J ends lost 5 bases and 3 bases, in that order; junction bases with no gene match: 9. The germline V gene has CDR1 SEHNR and CDR2 FQNEAQ (reference sequence).

This clonotype has just a few counts. The CDR3 protein is CASSLSRGHEQFF. Here the CDR3 DNA reads TGTGCCAGCAGTTTAAGTAGGGGCCATGAGCAGTTCTTC. The chain is built from TRBV27 and TRBJ2-1; possible D gene TRBD1, 5 bases. Trimming shortened V by 2 bases and J by 8 bases, and 10 bases separated the two germline ends. Germline CDR1 reads MNHEY; CDR2 reads SMNVEV (reference sequence). The CDR3 length is 13 residues.

This clonotype has more than one count but fewer than ten. V and J are TRBV20-1 and TRBJ2-2; 10 positions match TRBD2. With 5 bases clipped from V and 6 bases from J, the junction kept 6 bases outside the gene matches. The CDR3 consists of 14 residues. Germline CDR1 and CDR2: DFQATT and SNEGSKA (reference sequence). CDR3 sequence (DNA): TGCAGTGCTTGTCTAGCGGGAGAATCCGGGGAGCTGTTTTTT. This translates into CSACLAGESGELFF.

CDR3 amino acids: CASSFSLGTGLLYGYTF. As DNA, the CDR3 is TGTGCCAGCAGCTTCTCTTTAGGGACAGGGTTACTCTATGGCTACACCTTC. The V and J genes are TRBV5-4 and TRBJ1-2; 9 nucleotides match TRBD1. There are 17 residues in the CDR3. Germline lookup yields CDR1 SGHNT and CDR2 YYREEE (reference sequence). V lost 2 bases and J lost 4; bases outside the gene matches: 12.

This clonotype appeared a few times. The V and J genes are TRBV7-9 and TRBJ1-1; D is possibly TRBD1 (5 bases). Trimming took 5 bases from V and 11 from J, leaving 18 bases between them. Germline-derived CDR1 and CDR2 are SEHNR and FQNEAQ (reference sequence). The CDR3 length is 13 residues. CDR3 region: CASSPPVWDGAFF. CDR3 in DNA: TGTGCCAGCAGCCCCCCCGTATGGGACGGGGCTTTCTTT.

This sequence joins TRBV9 and TRBJ2-1, with unresolved D. CDR3 length: 15 residues. V dropped 5 bases and J dropped 4 bases, with 16 bases sitting between them. Germline assignment: CDR1 SGDLS and CDR2 YYNGEE. The CDR3 DNA follows: TGTGCCAGCAGTCCCATAAGGAAGGATTACAATGAGCAGTTCTTC. Its protein product is CASSPIRKDYNEQFF.

V and J are TRBV9 and TRBJ1-1; a weak D match, TRBD1 (5 bases). This CDR3 contains 10 residues. Germline V lookup: CDR1 SGDLS, CDR2 YYNGEE. Trimming removed 7 bases at V and 11 bases at J, with 12 bases between. This chain's CDR3 is CASGAGRAFF. The CDR3 DNA reads as TGTGCCAGCGGGGCGGGCCGGGCTTTCTTT.

This clonotype was counted ten times or more. The V gene is TRBV10-3, the J gene TRBJ2-7; 7 nucleotides agree with TRBD1. Trimming cost V 3 bases and J 4 bases; bases outside gene matches: 6. The CDR3 runs 14 residues. CDR1 and CDR2 (germline): ENHRY, SYGVKD. CDR3 DNA: TGTGCCATCAGTGACCGACAGGGCCAATACGAGCAGTACTTC. Residues: CAISDRQGQYEQYF.

This chain joins TRBV7-9 and TRBJ2-1; D possibly corresponds to TRBD2 (5 bases). Germline values: CDR1 SEHNR, CDR2 FQNEAQ (reference sequence). This CDR3 has 13 amino acids. The V gene lost 8 bases and the J gene lost 6 bases, with 14 bases spanning the gap. The CDR3 region has the DNA TGTGCCAGCCGCACAGCCGCGGGCAATGAGCAGTTCTTC. Translated, it gives CASRTAAGNEQFF. Supplemented by reference TRBV7-9 and TRBJ2-1, the full variable domain reads DTGVSQNPRHKITKRGQNVTFRCDPISEHNRLYWYRQTLGQGPEFLTYFQNEAQLEKSRLLSDRFSAERPKGSFSTLEIQRTEQGDSAMYLCASRTAAGNEQFFGPGTRLTVL.

This clonotype has a handful of counts. This sequence joins TRBV9 and TRBJ2-1; D is unclear. The V and J ends lost 7 bases and 8 bases respectively, with 10 bases between them. This CDR3 is 11 amino acids long. CDR1 and CDR2 from the germline V gene are SGDLS and YYNGEE. The CDR3 sequence: CASGNKHEQFF. The CDR3 DNA reads TGTGCCAGCGGTAATAAACATGAGCAGTTCTTC.

This chain joins TRBV11-2 and TRBJ1-1, with 11 positions matching TRBD1. J was trimmed by 7 bases and V by 5 bases; bases with no gene match: 3. This CDR3 region has 13 residues. The germline gives CDR1 SGHAT, CDR2 FQNNGV. CDR3 sequence: CASSPGQGDEAFF. The CDR3 bases are TGTGCCAGCAGCCCGGGACAGGGGGATGAAGCTTTCTTT.

CDR3 nucleotide sequence: TGTGCCAGCACCCCGGGACCGAGCACAGATACGCAGTATTTT. Its translation is CASTPGPSTDTQYF. V gene TRBV12-3 or TRBV12-4 combines with J gene TRBJ2-3; the D gene could be TRBD1 or TRBD2 (5 bases each). The CDR3 has 14 residues. Trimming took off 7 bases at V and 0 bases at J, with 11 bases between the two ends.

In this sample, this clonotype turned up once. A clone one base away is much larger, so this may be a read error. V is TRBV29-1 and J is TRBJ2-1, with TRBD2 matching over 9 bases. Looked up from germline, CDR1 is SQVTM and CDR2 is ANQGSEA. J lost 5 bases, V lost 6 bases, and 11 bases had no gene match. The CDR3 length is 15 residues. The CDR3 bases are TGCAGCGTGCTTCCTTATAGCGGGAGAAACAATGAGCAGTTCTTC. This gives the protein CSVLPYSGRNNEQFF.

Ten or more counts support this clonotype. V and J are TRBV12-3 or TRBV12-4 and TRBJ2-5; D possibly matches TRBD1 or TRBD2 (5 bases each). V lost 6 bases to trimming and J lost 4 bases, with 15 bases between them. The CDR3 has 14 amino acids. The CDR3 is CASSYSGAGETQYF. CDR3 DNA: TGTGCCAGCAGCTACTCCGGGGCAGGAGAGACCCAGTACTTC.

A few counts support this clonotype. J is TRBJ2-7 and V is TRBV18; TRBD2 matches 7 bases. The V segment lost 3 bases and the J segment 1 base; nucleotides outside the gene matches: 3. Germline V gives CDR1 KGHSH, CDR2 LQKENI. This CDR3 is built from 14 residues. CDR3 protein: CASSPSGLSYEQYV. CDR3 bases: TGTGCCAGCTCACCTAGCGGGTTATCCTACGAGCAGTACGTC.

The rearrangement links TRBV11-3 to TRBJ2-1, with 11 bases matching TRBD2. There are 15 residues in the CDR3. Germline CDR1 and CDR2: SGHNT and YENEEA. Germline trimming cut 1 base from V and 8 bases from J; bases unmatched to any gene: 4. Here the CDR3 reads CASSLVAGGTDEQFF. CDR3 nucleotide sequence: TGTGCCAGCAGCTTAGTAGCGGGAGGGACGGATGAGCAGTTCTTC.

The genes are TRBV29-1 and TRBJ2-3, with 15 positions matching TRBD2. The CDR3 contains 21 residues. Germline lookup yields CDR1 SQVTM and CDR2 ANQGSEA. Trimming cost V 6 bases and J 0 bases; bases outside gene matches: 19. The CDR3 bases are TGCAGCGTCGAGAAATACTGGACTAGCGGGGGGGCCGGAGCGAGCACAGATACGCAGTATTTT. It encodes CSVEKYWTSGGAGASTDTQYF.

The chain uses TRBV7-9 and TRBJ2-5; D is perhaps TRBD1 (5 bases). CDR1 is SEHNR and CDR2 is FQNEAQ in the germline V gene (reference sequence). Trimming removed 5 bases from V and 4 bases from J, with 14 bases in between. The CDR3 is 14 residues long. The CDR3, as DNA: TGTGCCAGCAGCCAAGGGGAATGGGCAGAGACCCAGTACTTC. Translated: CASSQGEWAETQYF.

This clonotype has only a few counts. This chain uses TRBV5-6 with TRBJ2-1, with D possibly TRBD2 on 5 matching bases. Germline V gives CDR1 SGHDT, CDR2 YYEEEE. The CDR3 loop spans 13 amino acids. V lost 4 bases to trimming and J lost 8 bases, with 13 bases between them. The CDR3 spells CASSLWTGDEQFF. The CDR3 DNA is TGTGCCAGCAGCCTATGGACTGGGGATGAGCAGTTCTTC.